The 20 T cell receptor beta chains below were found in one sample sequenced in a study of T cells in localized non-small cell lung cancer. The method was immunoSEQ multiplex PCR; TCRdb's version includes in-frame clones alone and lacks a portion of them. The data contain 1,800 or so clones, 33% of them singletons. The input for sequencing was normal lung tissue next to the tumor, taken before any cancer treatment. All receptors derive from a woman aged 40-70 years with stage I lung adenocarcinoma.

CDR3 nucleotide sequence: TGCGCCAGCAGCCAAGTTAGGGACTTGACATTAGAAGCTTTCTTT. This sequence encodes CASSQVRDLTLEAFF. The V gene is TRBV4-1, the J gene TRBJ1-1, with a possible D match to TRBD1 (5 bases). This CDR3 contains 15 residues. Trimming pared 1 base from V and 8 bases from J, leaving 17 bases between. From germline, CDR1 is MGHRA and CDR2 YSYEKL.

About this clone: Other DNA sequences from this sample encode an identical CDR3 as well. The rearrangement joins TRBV29-1 to TRBJ2-2; 12 nucleotides line up with TRBD2. Germline loops: CDR1 SQVTM, CDR2 ANQGSEA. The CDR3 is 15 residues long. With 6 bases clipped from V and 6 bases from J, the junction kept 8 bases outside the gene matches. The CDR3 loop is CSVPGLAGGAGELFF. CDR3 nucleotides: TGCAGCGTCCCCGGGCTAGCGGGAGGGGCCGGGGAGCTGTTTTTT.

V and J are TRBV28 and TRBJ2-1; 9 bases fit TRBD2. The trim removed 1 base at V and 8 bases at J, leaving 12 bases unmatched. The CDR3 sequence is 17 residues long. Germline lookup yields CDR1 MDHEN and CDR2 SYDVKM. The CDR3, as DNA: TGTGCCAGCAGTTTATCAATTACTAGCGGGTTAAGGGATGAGCAGTTCTTC. Its translation is CASSLSITSGLRDEQFF.

By frequency in the sample, this clone is medium-sized. The rearrangement uses TRBV11-3 and TRBJ2-7; TRBD2 agrees at 10 bases. Germline assignment: CDR1 SGHNT and CDR2 YENEEA. This CDR3 has 14 residues. The J segment lost 4 bases and the V segment lost 3 bases, leaving 3 bases of the junction unmatched. The chain's CDR3 is CASSFSGGWYEQYF. The CDR3 DNA reads TGTGCCAGCAGCTTTAGCGGGGGGTGGTACGAGCAGTACTTC.

This clone is medium-sized (0.01 to 0.1%) in the sample. V is TRBV9 and J is TRBJ2-1; D ambiguous. This CDR3 is built from 14 residues. CDR1 SGDLS and CDR2 YYNGEE come from the germline V gene. Trimming removed 0 bases from V and 5 bases from J, with 9 bases in between. Written as DNA, the CDR3 is TGTGCCAGCAGCGTAGATAGTTTCGACAATGAGCAGTTCTTC. Residues: CASSVDSFDNEQFF.

The genes are TRBV2 and TRBJ2-1, with 9 bases lining up with TRBD2. The V gene's germline CDR1 is SNHLY and CDR2 FYNNEI. With V trimmed by 6 bases and J by 1 base, 13 bases remained unmatched. This CDR3 region has 18 residues. CDR3 protein: CASSPLASGNSSYNEQFF. In nucleotides, the CDR3 is TGTGCCAGCAGCCCCTTGGCTAGCGGGAATTCGTCCTACAATGAGCAGTTCTTC. Full variable domain (missing parts from reference TRBV2 and TRBJ2-1): EPEVTQTPSHQVTQMGQEVILRCVPISNHLYFYWYRQILGQKVEFLVSFYNNEISEKSEIFDDQFSVERPDGSNFTLKIRSTKLEDSAMYFCASSPLASGNSSYNEQFFGPGTRLTVL.

This chain uses TRBV25-1 with TRBJ2-3, with 9 bases aligning to TRBD2. Losses at the gene ends were 6 bases for V and 4 bases for J; bases not matched to a gene: 11. Germline lookup yields CDR1 MGHDK and CDR2 SYGVNS. The CDR3 is 16 amino acids. The CDR3 sequence is CASSGQHSGSPDTQYF. The DNA of the CDR3 is TGTGCCAGCAGCGGCCAGCATAGCGGGAGTCCAGATACGCAGTATTTT.

Comment on this clone: Other DNA sequences in the sample encode the same CDR3. V and J are TRBV6-8 and TRBJ1-1; a possible D gene is TRBD1 (5 bases). The V and J ends lost 6 bases and 1 base respectively, with 9 bases between them. Per the germline V gene, CDR1 is MNHGY and CDR2 is SAAAGT. CDR3 length: 13 amino acids. CDR3 bases: TGTGCCAGCAGACGCACAGGGAACACTGAAGCTTTCTTT. Protein product: CASRRTGNTEAFF.

This sequence joins TRBV19 and TRBJ2-1; possibly TRBD2 for D (5 bases). Germline values: CDR1 LNHDA, CDR2 SQIVND (reference sequence). Trimming left V 5 bases short and J 9 bases short, with 14 bases between. The CDR3 totals 13 residues. The CDR3 here is CASSDQHEGEQFF. CDR3 nucleotides: TGTGCCAGTAGTGACCAGCATGAGGGTGAGCAGTTCTTC. The full variable domain, with the rest looked up from reference TRBV19 and TRBJ2-1, is DGGITQSPKYLFRKEGQNVTLSCEQNLNHDAMYWYRQDPGQGLRLIYYSQIVNDFQKGDIAEGYSVSREKKESFPLTVTSAQKNPTAFYLCASSDQHEGEQFFGPGTRLTVL.

This clone has just a few counts. The V call is TRBV5-1, the J call TRBJ2-1; 8 bases are shared with TRBD1. Germline loops: CDR1 SGHRS, CDR2 YFSETQ. V shed 4 bases and J 10 bases; nucleotides not matched to a gene: 10. The CDR3 length is 14 residues. CDR3 nucleotides: TGCGCCAGCAGCCCCTCCGACAGGGGAAGCGAGCAGTTCTTC. Translated, it gives CASSPSDRGSEQFF.

The chain couples TRBV28 to TRBJ2-7, with TRBD1 matching over 9 bases. The CDR3 contains 14 residues. CDR1 is MDHEN and CDR2 is SYDVKM in the germline V gene. J lost 7 bases, V lost 5 bases, and 9 bases had no gene match. DNA for the CDR3: TGTGCCAGCAGTCTCTCACAGGGGGCGCGGGAGCAGTACTTC. Protein product: CASSLSQGAREQYF.

This clone has just a few counts. This chain uses TRBV5-1 with TRBJ2-7; 10 bases agree with TRBD1. This CDR3 spans 15 amino acids. After removal of 4 bases from V and 1 base from J, the junction contained 5 bases not matched to a gene. CDR1 and CDR2 from the germline V gene are SGHRS and YFSETQ. CDR3 amino acids: CASSKGQGDSYEQYF. The DNA of the CDR3 is TGCGCCAGCAGCAAAGGACAGGGGGATTCCTACGAGCAGTACTTC.

The chain links TRBV18 to TRBJ2-4; 16 bases agree with TRBD2. This CDR3 has 17 amino acids. Losses at the gene ends were 0 bases for V and 11 bases for J; bases not matched to a gene: 7. Germline CDR1 and CDR2: KGHSH and LQKENI. The chain's CDR3 is CASSPPGLAGGPVVQYF. In DNA form, the CDR3 reads TGTGCCAGCTCACCACCGGGACTAGCGGGAGGGCCGGTTGTTCAGTACTTC. The variable domain in full, completed from reference TRBV18 and TRBJ2-4, reads NAGVMQNPRHLVRRRGQEARLRCSPMKGHSHVYWYRQLPEEGLKFMVYLQKENIIDESGMPKERFSAEFPKEGPSILRIQQVVRGDSAAYFCASSPPGLAGGPVVQYFGAGTRLSVL.

As concerns this clone: Other DNA sequences in the sample encode the same CDR3. This chain uses TRBV30 with TRBJ1-3, with TRBD1 matching over 8 bases. After removal of 5 bases from V and 4 bases from J, the junction contained 7 bases not matched to a gene. CDR1 is GTSNPN and CDR2 is SVGIG in the germline V gene (reference sequence). The CDR3 is made up of 14 amino acids. The CDR3 protein is CAWRQGRSGNTIYF. CDR3 nucleotide sequence: TGTGCCTGGCGACAGGGGAGATCAGGAAACACCATATATTTT.

The chain combines TRBV19 with TRBJ2-2; 8 bases are shared with TRBD1. Germline CDR1 reads LNHDA; CDR2 reads SQIVND (reference sequence). Trimming at V came to 3 bases and at J to 3 bases, leaving 12 bases not matched to a gene. The CDR3 contains 18 residues. This CDR3 reads CASSIPKLTGEDTGELFF. CDR3 DNA: TGTGCCAGTAGTATTCCCAAGCTGACAGGGGAGGACACCGGGGAGCTGTTTTTT.

This clone occurred a few times. The DNA ends 1 residue before the CDR3 does, and the rest of the CDR3 is filled in from the germline J gene. The genes are TRBV10-3 and TRBJ2-2; D not certain. Trimming left V 0 bases short and J 5 bases short, with 10 bases between. Germline loops: CDR1 ENHRY, CDR2 SYGVKD. CDR3 length equals 15 residues. The CDR3 sequence: CAISESKTFTGELFF. The covered CDR3 bases are TGTGCCATCAGTGAGTCGAAAACATTTACCGGGGAGCTGTTT.

This clone is labeled as medium-sized. The chain couples TRBV6-8 to TRBJ1-2; D may be TRBD1 (6 bases). V was shortened by 5 bases and J by 3 bases, with 16 bases between the two germline ends. Germline lookup yields CDR1 MNHGY and CDR2 SAAAGT. CDR3 length: 15 amino acids. CDR3 DNA: TGTGCCAGCAGTGACGGGGGCAACACGGACTATGGCTACACCTTC. Its protein is CASSDGGNTDYGYTF.

In its sample, this clone ranks as large. The rearrangement uses TRBV18 and TRBJ1-1; D call uncertain. The V end was cut by 3 bases, the J end by 4 bases, with 12 bases between. The length of the CDR3 is 14 residues. CDR1 KGHSH and CDR2 LQKENI come from the germline V gene. DNA for the CDR3: TGTGCCAGCTCACCTTCAGAACCAGGCACTGAAGCTTTCTTT. Protein sequence: CASSPSEPGTEAFF.

V and J are TRBV5-1 and TRBJ1-1; 7 bases match TRBD1. This CDR3 contains 15 residues. The V gene end was trimmed by 4 bases and the J gene end by 0 bases; junction bases not matched to a gene: 6. CDR1 and CDR2 (germline): SGHRS, YFSETQ. The CDR3, as DNA: TGCGCCAGCAGCAGGGACAGCCAGATGAACACTGAAGCTTTCTTT. This translates into CASSRDSQMNTEAFF.

The V call is TRBV15, the J call TRBJ2-7; the D gene is possibly TRBD2 (6 bases). Trimming removed 5 bases from V and 2 bases from J, with 16 bases in between. CDR1 is LNHNV, CDR2 YYDKDF, per germline (reference sequence). CDR3 length: 15 residues. CDR3: CATSYASGLAYEQYF. The DNA of the CDR3 is TGTGCCACCAGCTACGCTTCGGGACTTGCCTACGAGCAGTACTTC.